These 24 T cell receptor beta chains share one sample of origin, sequenced in a study of beta chain features in type 1 diabetes. Sequenced material consisted of expressed TCRB transcripts (all of the isolated RNA was reverse transcribed). Sequenced by immunoSEQ multiplex PCR; TCRdb stores in-frame clones only, minus some. The sample has about 450,000 clones; over 10% are singletons. Sequenced input: naive CD4+ T cells from blood. The receptors come from a young woman in good health.

A word on this clone: Within the sample, other DNA sequences also encode this same CDR3. J is TRBJ1-5 and V is TRBV18; D gene ambiguous. Trimming cost V 3 bases and J 5 bases, with 8 bases left between them. Germline CDR1 is KGHSH and CDR2 is LQKENI. This CDR3 is built from 13 residues. The CDR3 is CASSPGGHQPQHF. The DNA of the CDR3 is TGTGCCAGCTCACCCGGCGGGCATCAGCCCCAGCATTTT.

This clone was recorded a few times. The chain uses TRBV5-1 and TRBJ2-6; D ambiguous. CDR3 length equals 15 residues. The V and J ends lost 4 bases and 1 base respectively, with 9 bases between them. Germline CDR1 and CDR2: SGHRS and YFSETQ. The CDR3 DNA reads as TGCGCCAGCAGCACCGTCACGTCTGGGGCCAACGTCCTGACTTTC. Translation gives CASSTVTSGANVLTF.

The chain uses TRBV27 and TRBJ2-5; TRBD2 matches 10 bases. Germline lookup yields CDR1 MNHEY and CDR2 SMNVEV (reference sequence). The CDR3 loop spans 14 amino acids. Losses at the gene ends were 4 bases for V and 13 bases for J; bases not matched to a gene: 12. DNA of the CDR3: TGTGCCAGCAGTTCGGGCCTAGCGGGAGCCGGGTGGTACTTC. This codes for CASSSGLAGAGWYF.

The table lists this clone with a count of one. This sequence joins TRBV11-2 and TRBJ2-6, with D maybe TRBD1 (6 bases). Germline CDR1 SGHAT, CDR2 FQNNGV. The CDR3 runs to 18 residues. The ends were cut back, 1 base at V and 4 bases at J, with 17 bases in the middle. In nucleotides, the CDR3 is TGTGCCAGCAGCTTAGTCGGGACACTGCGGTCCGGGGCCAACGTCCTGACTTTC. Its translation is CASSLVGTLRSGANVLTF.

The CDR3 region is CASSSRDREETQYF. The CDR3 nucleotides read TGTGCCAGCAGCTCCCGGGACAGAGAAGAGACCCAGTACTTC. The rearrangement links TRBV5-4 to TRBJ2-5; TRBD1 matches 7 bases. The CDR3 covers 14 residues. Germline V gene sequence: CDR1 SGHNT, CDR2 YYREEE (reference sequence). V lost 3 bases and J lost 3; bases outside the gene matches: 5.

This clone was found a few times. The V and J genes are TRBV5-1 and TRBJ2-1; TRBD2 matches 9 bases. CDR3 length: 16 amino acids. V dropped 0 bases and J dropped 9; count of bases not matched to a gene: 10. The germline CDR1 and CDR2 sequences are SGHRS and YFSETQ. Written as DNA, the CDR3 is TGCGCCAGCAGCTTGGTATTAGCGGGAGATGGTCCTGAGCAGTTCTTC. Translation gives CASSLVLAGDGPEQFF. The whole variable domain, remainder taken from reference TRBV5-1 and TRBJ2-1, is KAGVTQTPRYLIKTRGQQVTLSCSPISGHRSVSWYQQTPGQGLQFLFEYFSETQRNKGNFPGRFSGRQFSNSRSEMNVSTLELGDSALYLCASSLVLAGDGPEQFFGPGTRLTVL.

This clone was recorded a few times. The chain couples TRBV7-3 to TRBJ2-5; D gene unclear. Germline assignment: CDR1 SGHTA and CDR2 FQGTGA. The V gene lost 0 bases and the J gene lost 4 bases, with 9 bases spanning the gap. This CDR3 spans 14 amino acids. The CDR3 spells CASSLTGWAETQYF. The CDR3 DNA follows: TGTGCCAGCAGCTTAACGGGGTGGGCAGAGACCCAGTACTTC.

The chain has TRBV14 and TRBJ1-1, with unresolved D. CDR1 is SGHDN and CDR2 is FVKESK in the germline V gene. The CDR3 sequence is 13 residues long. The germline V and J ends were trimmed by 0 bases and 3 bases, with 5 bases remaining between them. CDR3 DNA: TGTGCCAGCAGCCAAGAGTTTTACACTGAAGCTTTCTTT. Amino acids: CASSQEFYTEAFF.

The V and J genes are TRBV30 and TRBJ1-2, with a tentative D call TRBD1 (6 bases). The CDR3 loop spans 13 amino acids. Trimming cost V 3 bases and J 4 bases, with 12 bases left between them. Germline V gene sequence: CDR1 GTSNPN, CDR2 SVGIG (reference sequence). The CDR3 nucleotides are TGTGCCTGGAGCGAGGGGGTGGGCTATGGCTACACCTTC. It codes for CAWSEGVGYGYTF.

This clone was picked up a small number of times. The chain is built from TRBV27 and TRBJ2-5; tentative D call: TRBD1 (6 bases). The CDR3 totals 14 residues. Trimming stripped 0 bases from V and 4 bases from J, with 9 bases between. The germline V gene has CDR1 MNHEY and CDR2 SMNVEV (reference sequence). DNA of the CDR3: TGTGCCAGCAGTTTATCGACCAGGGGAGAGACCCAGTACTTC. It yields the protein CASSLSTRGETQYF.

The chain has TRBV6-1 and TRBJ2-2, with D possibly matching TRBD1 (6 bases). Germline lookup yields CDR1 MNHNS and CDR2 SASEGT. The CDR3 is 15 amino acids. Trimming took 6 bases from V and 6 from J, leaving 17 bases between them. Here the CDR3 DNA reads TGTGCCAGCAGCTCAATCTTTGGACAGCCCGGGGAGCTGTTTTTT. The encoded protein is CASSSIFGQPGELFF.

This chain connects TRBV28 to TRBJ1-2, with 7 bases aligning to TRBD1. Germline assignment: CDR1 MDHEN and CDR2 SYDVKM. V was clipped by 7 bases and J by 3 bases; unmatched bases: 8. The CDR3 covers 14 residues. The CDR3: CASTPGGLYYGYTF. CDR3 nucleotides: TGTGCCAGCACCCCAGGGGGATTATACTATGGCTACACCTTC.

This chain joins TRBV11-3 and TRBJ2-5; D is undetermined. Trimming shortened V by 3 bases and J by 7 bases, and 9 bases separated the two germline ends. This CDR3 comprises 12 residues. Germline V CDR1 and CDR2: SGHNT, YENEEA. CDR3 nucleotide sequence: TGTGCCAGCAGCTTTTGGTCAAGGACCCAGTACTTC. Protein product: CASSFWSRTQYF. Supplemented by reference TRBV11-3 and TRBJ2-5, the full variable domain reads EAGVVQSPRYKIIEKKQPVAFWCNPISGHNTLYWYLQNLGQGPELLIRYENEEAVDDSQLPKDRFSAERLKGVDSTLKIQPAELGDSAVYLCASSFWSRTQYFGPGTRLLVL.

The chain recombines TRBV2 with TRBJ2-7; D is possibly TRBD2 (5 bases). The CDR3 loop spans 15 amino acids. V lost 5 bases, J lost 2 bases, and 16 bases lay in between. The germline V gene has CDR1 SNHLY and CDR2 FYNNEI. CDR3 bases: TGTGCCAGCAGTAACCCCGGGATCCGTACCTACGAGCAGTACGTC. Encoded protein: CASSNPGIRTYEQYV.

This clone was observed a handful of times. This chain connects TRBV10-3 to TRBJ2-2; maybe TRBD2 (6 bases). CDR1 is ENHRY and CDR2 is SYGVKD in the germline V gene. The CDR3 loop spans 16 amino acids. Trimming stripped 7 bases from V and 2 bases from J, with 17 bases between. CDR3 nucleotides: TGTGCCATCAAGCTGACGGGCGGGACTAACACCGGGGAGCTGTTTTTT. Its translation is CAIKLTGGTNTGELFF.

This clone was seen a handful of times. The J gene is TRBJ2-4, the V gene TRBV4-1; the D gene is possibly TRBD1 (5 bases). The length of the CDR3 is 18 residues. Deletions cut 2 bases from V and 0 bases from J, with 17 bases between. In germline, CDR1 is MGHRA, CDR2 YSYEKL. CDR3 in amino acids: CASSQTQFGALAKNIQYF. DNA of the CDR3: TGCGCCAGCAGCCAAACACAATTTGGGGCCCTAGCCAAAAACATTCAGTACTTC.

This clone was observed a few times. The chain recombines TRBV28 with TRBJ2-7, with D possibly matching TRBD1 (6 bases). The V end was cut by 4 bases, the J end by 4 bases, with 11 bases between. The CDR3 has 13 residues. Germline loops: CDR1 MDHEN, CDR2 SYDVKM. The CDR3 coding sequence is TGTGCCAGCAGTTCGACAGGACCTTACGAGCAGTACGTC. Its translation: CASSSTGPYEQYV.

In its sample, this clone was seen a few times. The chain has TRBV9 and TRBJ1-5; TRBD1 might be the D (6 bases). From germline, CDR1 is SGDLS and CDR2 YYNGEE. This CDR3 has 13 amino acids. Trimming left V 4 bases short and J 9 bases short, with 14 bases between. CDR3 bases: TGTGCCAGCAGCCCCCAGGGGTCGGGGCCCCAGCATTTT. Amino acid sequence: CASSPQGSGPQHF.

This clone has a handful of counts. This chain connects TRBV19 to TRBJ1-2; D is uncertain. Per germline, CDR1 LNHDA and CDR2 SQIVND (reference sequence). The CDR3 runs to 15 residues. Trimming shortened V by 3 bases and J by 1 base, and 12 bases separated the two germline ends. The chain's CDR3 is CASSIWAGINYGYTF. The CDR3 DNA reads TGTGCCAGTAGTATTTGGGCAGGCATTAACTATGGCTACACCTTC.

A few counts support this clone. This sequence joins TRBV29-1 and TRBJ1-2; D may be TRBD1 (5 bases). The germline gives CDR1 SQVTM, CDR2 ANQGSEA. The CDR3 contains 12 residues. Trimming pared 4 bases from V and 7 bases from J, leaving 13 bases between. The CDR3 nucleotides read TGCAGCGTTGGTGGGACCGATATTGGCTACACCTTC. Its translation is CSVGGTDIGYTF.

This sequence joins TRBV7-9 and TRBJ2-3; TRBD1 is a possible D gene (5 bases). Trimming stripped 0 bases from V and 1 base from J, with 8 bases between. Germline V gene sequence: CDR1 SEHNR, CDR2 FQNEAQ (reference sequence). This CDR3 contains 15 residues. The CDR3 loop reads CASSLAGPGTDTQYF. The CDR3 coding sequence is TGTGCCAGCAGCTTAGCGGGGCCTGGCACAGATACGCAGTATTTT.

This CDR3 is CASSRTGTKDTEAFF. DNA of the CDR3: TGCGCCAGCAGCCGGACCGGGACAAAGGACACTGAAGCTTTCTTT. The chain recombines TRBV4-1 with TRBJ1-1; D may be TRBD1 (6 bases). The CDR3 totals 15 residues. The germline CDR1 and CDR2 sequences are MGHRA and YSYEKL. V was shortened by 4 bases and J by 3 bases, with 15 bases between the two germline ends.

This sequence joins TRBV19 and TRBJ2-3; the match to TRBD2 covers 8 bases. Germline lookup yields CDR1 LNHDA and CDR2 SQIVND (reference sequence). CDR3 length equals 15 residues. Trimming took 5 bases from V and 2 from J; bases not matched to a gene: 6. The CDR3 DNA reads as TGTGCCAGTAGTTCGAGCGGGAGTTTCACAGATACGCAGTATTTT. Its protein is CASSSSGSFTDTQYF.

The rearrangement joins TRBV15 to TRBJ1-1, with a tentative D call TRBD1 (6 bases). Germline-derived CDR1 and CDR2 are LNHNV and YYDKDF (reference sequence). The germline V and J ends were trimmed by 0 bases and 4 bases, with 12 bases remaining between them. CDR3 size: 15 residues. CDR3 nucleotides: TGTGCCACCAGCAGAGAACGGGGGCCGGGCACTGAAGCTTTCTTT. Its translation: CATSRERGPGTEAFF.